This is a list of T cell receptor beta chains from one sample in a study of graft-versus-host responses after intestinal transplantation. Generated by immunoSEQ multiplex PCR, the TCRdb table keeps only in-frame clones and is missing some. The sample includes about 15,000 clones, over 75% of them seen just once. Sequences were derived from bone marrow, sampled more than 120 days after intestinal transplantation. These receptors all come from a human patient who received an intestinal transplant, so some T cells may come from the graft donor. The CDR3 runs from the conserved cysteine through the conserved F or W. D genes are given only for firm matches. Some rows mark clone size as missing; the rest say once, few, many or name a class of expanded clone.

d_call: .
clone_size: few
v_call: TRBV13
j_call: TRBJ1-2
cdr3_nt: TGTGCCAGCAGCGGAACAAACAGGGTGGATAACTATGGCTACACCTTC
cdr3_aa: CASSGTNRVDNYGYTF

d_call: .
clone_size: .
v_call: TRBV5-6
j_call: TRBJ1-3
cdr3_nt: TGTGCCAGCAGCTTGAGGGGGTTTACATCTGGAAACACCATATATTTT
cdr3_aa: CASSLRGFTSGNTIYF

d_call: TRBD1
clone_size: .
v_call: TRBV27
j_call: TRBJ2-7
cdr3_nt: TGTGCCAGCAGAATCGCCCCGGGACAGGGACACGAGCAGTACTTC
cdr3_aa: CASRIAPGQGHEQYF

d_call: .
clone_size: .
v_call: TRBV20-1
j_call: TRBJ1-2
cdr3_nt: TGCAGTGCTCAGAACTATGGCTACACCTTC
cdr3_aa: CSAQNYGYTF

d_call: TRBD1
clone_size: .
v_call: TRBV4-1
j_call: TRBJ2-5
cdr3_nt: TGCGCCAGCAGCCTGCCGGGACAGGGGGCGATGTTTACAAGGGAGACCCAGTACTTC
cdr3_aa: CASSLPGQGAMFTRETQYF

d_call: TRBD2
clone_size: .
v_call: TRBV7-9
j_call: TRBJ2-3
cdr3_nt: TGTGCCAGCAGCTCCCTAGCGGGAGTCTACACAGATACGCAGTATTTT
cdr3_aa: CASSSLAGVYTDTQYF

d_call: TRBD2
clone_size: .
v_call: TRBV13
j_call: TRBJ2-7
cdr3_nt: TGTGCCAGCAGTTGGAGCGGGAGGGCGTCCTACGAGCAGTACTTC
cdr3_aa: CASSWSGRASYEQYF

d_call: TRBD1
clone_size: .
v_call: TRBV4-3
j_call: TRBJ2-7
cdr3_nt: TGCGCCAGCAGCCAATATATTCAGGGGGACTACGAGCAGTACTTC
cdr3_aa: CASSQYIQGDYEQYF

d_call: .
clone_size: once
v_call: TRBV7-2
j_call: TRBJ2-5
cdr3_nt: TGTGCCAGCAGCTTAGGCCCCTCCGTGACCCAGTACTTC
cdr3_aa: CASSLGPSVTQYF

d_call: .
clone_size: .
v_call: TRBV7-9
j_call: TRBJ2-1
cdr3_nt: TGTGCCAGCAGCTTACTCGCTGAGCAGTTCTTC
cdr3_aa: CASSLLAEQFF

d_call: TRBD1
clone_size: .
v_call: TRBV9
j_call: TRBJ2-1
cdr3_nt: TGTGCCAGCAGCCCCGGACCAGGGGGCTACAATGAGCAGTTCTTC
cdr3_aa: CASSPGPGGYNEQFF

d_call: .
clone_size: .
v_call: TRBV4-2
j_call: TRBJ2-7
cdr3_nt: TGTGCCAGCAGCCAAGAGGAGGCATCCCGCCGGGGGTCCTACGAGCAGTACTTC
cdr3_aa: CASSQEEASRRGSYEQYF

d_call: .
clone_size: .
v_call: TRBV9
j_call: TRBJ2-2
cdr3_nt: TGTGCCAGCAGCGTAGCGGGGAGCCCGAAGCTGTTTTTT
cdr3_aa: CASSVAGSPKLFF

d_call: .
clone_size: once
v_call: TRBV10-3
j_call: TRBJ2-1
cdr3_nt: TGTGCCATCAGGGGAGGCTACAATGAGCAGTTCTTC
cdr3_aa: CAIRGGYNEQFF

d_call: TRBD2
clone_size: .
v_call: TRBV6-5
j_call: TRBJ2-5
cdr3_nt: TGTGCCAGCAGCCGCGGACTAGCGGGAGAGACCCAGTACTTC
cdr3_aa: CASSRGLAGETQYF

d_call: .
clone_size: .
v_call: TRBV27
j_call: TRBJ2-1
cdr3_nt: TGTGCCAGCAGTTTATCGAGAAGGAATGAGCAGTTCTTC
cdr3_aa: CASSLSRRNEQFF

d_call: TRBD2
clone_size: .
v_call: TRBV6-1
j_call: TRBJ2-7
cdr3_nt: TGTGCCAGCAGTGAAGGACTAGCGGGCTCCCACGAGCAGTACTTC
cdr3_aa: CASSEGLAGSHEQYF

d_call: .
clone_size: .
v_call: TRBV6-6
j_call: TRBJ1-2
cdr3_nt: TGTGCCAGCAGTTACTCGGCCGGACCGCCCCGTGGCTACACCTTC
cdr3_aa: CASSYSAGPPRGYTF

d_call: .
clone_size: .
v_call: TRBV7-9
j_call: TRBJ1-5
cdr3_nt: TGTGCCAGCAGCCCGCGAGGGGGTGACGGACAGCCCCAGCATTTT
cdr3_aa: CASSPRGGDGQPQHF

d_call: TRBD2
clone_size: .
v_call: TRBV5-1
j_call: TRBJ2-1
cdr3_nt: TGCGCCAGCAGCTTGCTACTAGCGGGAGATGAGCAGTTCTTC
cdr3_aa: CASSLLLAGDEQFF

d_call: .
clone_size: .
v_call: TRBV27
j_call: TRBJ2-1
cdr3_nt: TGTGCCAGCAGGTCTTCACCCCAGCGGCAGCAGTTCTTC
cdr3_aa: CASRSSPQRQQFF

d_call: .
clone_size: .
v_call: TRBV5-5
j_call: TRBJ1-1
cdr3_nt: TGTGCCAGCAGCGGAGACACCACTGAAGCTTTCTTT
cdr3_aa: CASSGDTTEAFF

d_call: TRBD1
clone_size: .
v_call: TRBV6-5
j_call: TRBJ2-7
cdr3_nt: TGTGCCAGCAGCTCCGGACAGGGGGCTTACGAGCAGTACTTC
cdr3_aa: CASSSGQGAYEQYF

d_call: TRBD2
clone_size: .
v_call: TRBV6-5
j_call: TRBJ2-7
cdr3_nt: TGTGCCAGCAGCCTTAGCGGGAGACTCTACGAGCAGTACTTC
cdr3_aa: CASSLSGRLYEQYF

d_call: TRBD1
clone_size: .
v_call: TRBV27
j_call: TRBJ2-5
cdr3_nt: TGTGCCAGCAGTTTATCGCCGGACAGGGAAAGCGAGACCCAGTACTTC
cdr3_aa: CASSLSPDRESETQYF

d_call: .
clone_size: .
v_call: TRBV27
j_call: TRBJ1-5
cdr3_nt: TGTGCCAGCAGTTCCCACGGGGGGGGAGGCAATCAGCCCCAGCATTTT
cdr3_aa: CASSSHGGGGNQPQHF

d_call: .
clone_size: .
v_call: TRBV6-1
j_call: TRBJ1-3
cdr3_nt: TGTGCCAGCAGTGAATTACAGTTCTTTTTT
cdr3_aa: CASSELQFFF

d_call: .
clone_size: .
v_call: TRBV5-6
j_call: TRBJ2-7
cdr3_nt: TGTGCCAGCAGCTTTGGGGGAACCTACGAGCAGTACTTC
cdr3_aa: CASSFGGTYEQYF

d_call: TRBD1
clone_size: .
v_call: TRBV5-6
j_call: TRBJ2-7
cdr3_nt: TGTGCCAGCAGTTATGGGACAGAGCTGGACCAGTACTTC
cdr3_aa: CASSYGTELDQYF

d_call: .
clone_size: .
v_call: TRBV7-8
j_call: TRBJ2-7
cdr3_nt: TGTGCCAGCAGCTTAGGAGGCGGATTAGCCGCCTTCTCCTACGAGCAGTACTTC
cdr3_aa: CASSLGGGLAAFSYEQYF

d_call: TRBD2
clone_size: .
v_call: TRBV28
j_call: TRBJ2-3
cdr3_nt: TGTGCCAGCCGTCGGCACGCACCTAGCGGGAGAGATCCAGATACGCAGTATTTT
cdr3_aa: CASRRHAPSGRDPDTQYF

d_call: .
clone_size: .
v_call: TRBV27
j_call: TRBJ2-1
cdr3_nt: TGTGCCAGCAGTTTATACCCAGCGGAGGCTAATGAGCAGTTCTTC
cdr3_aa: CASSLYPAEANEQFF

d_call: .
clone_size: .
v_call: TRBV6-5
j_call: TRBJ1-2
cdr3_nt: TGTGCCAGCAGTTACTCGCCAGCGAACTATGGCTACACCTTC
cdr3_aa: CASSYSPANYGYTF

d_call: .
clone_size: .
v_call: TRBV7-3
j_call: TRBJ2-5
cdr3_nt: TGTGCCAGCAGCTTAAAGGAGACCCAGTACTTC
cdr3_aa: CASSLKETQYF

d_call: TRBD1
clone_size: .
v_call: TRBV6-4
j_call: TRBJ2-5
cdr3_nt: TGTGCCAGCAGTCCGTGGACAGGGGACTGGCAAGAGACCCAGTACTTC
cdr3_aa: CASSPWTGDWQETQYF

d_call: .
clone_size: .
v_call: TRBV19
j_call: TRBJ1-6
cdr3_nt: TGTGCCAGTAGTATTCAGGGCGGATCACCCCTCCACTTT
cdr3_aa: CASSIQGGSPLHF

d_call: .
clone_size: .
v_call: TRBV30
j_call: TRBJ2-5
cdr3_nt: TGTGCCTGGGTCACCCCAGGAAGAACCCAGTACTTC
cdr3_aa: CAWVTPGRTQYF

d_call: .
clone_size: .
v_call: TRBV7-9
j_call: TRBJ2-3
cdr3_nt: TGTGCCAGCAGCCATCGGGACGTAATTACGCAGTATTTT
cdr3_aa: CASSHRDVITQYF

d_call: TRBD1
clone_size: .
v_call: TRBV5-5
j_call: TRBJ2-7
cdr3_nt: TGTGCCAGCAGTACCAGAACAGGGGGCGACACCTACGAGCAGTACTTC
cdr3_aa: CASSTRTGGDTYEQYF

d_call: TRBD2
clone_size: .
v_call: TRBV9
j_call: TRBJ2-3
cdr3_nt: TGTGCCAGCAGCGTAGGTACGACTAGCGCCGGTTGGACAGATACGCAGTATTTT
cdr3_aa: CASSVGTTSAGWTDTQYF

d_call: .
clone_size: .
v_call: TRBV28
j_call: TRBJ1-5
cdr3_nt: TGTGCCAGCACCCAAGGGGGGTTTGGTCAGCCCCAGCATTTT
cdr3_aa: CASTQGGFGQPQHF

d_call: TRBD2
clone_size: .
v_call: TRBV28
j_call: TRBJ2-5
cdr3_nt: TGTGCCAGCAGTACTAGACTAGCGGGTTTTGATTTGGTCGAGACCCAGTACTTC
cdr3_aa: CASSTRLAGFDLVETQYF

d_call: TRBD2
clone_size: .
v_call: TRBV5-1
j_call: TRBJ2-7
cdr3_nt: TGCGCCAGCAGCGAGCTAGGACTAGCGGGAACCGAGCAGTACTTC
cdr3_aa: CASSELGLAGTEQYF

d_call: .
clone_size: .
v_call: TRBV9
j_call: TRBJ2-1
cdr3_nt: TGTGCCAGCAGCGTTGGGGTACAGCAGTTCTTC
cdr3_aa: CASSVGVQQFF

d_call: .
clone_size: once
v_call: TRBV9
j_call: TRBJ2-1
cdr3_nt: TGTGCCAGCAGCGGGAACAATGAGCAGTTCTTC
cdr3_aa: CASSGNNEQFF

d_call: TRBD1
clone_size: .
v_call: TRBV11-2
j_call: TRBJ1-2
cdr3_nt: TGTGCCAGCAGCTCTTTGACAGGGAACTATGGCTACACCTTC
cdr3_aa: CASSSLTGNYGYTF

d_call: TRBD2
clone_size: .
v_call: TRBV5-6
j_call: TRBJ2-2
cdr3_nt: TGTGCCAGCAGCTCTGGACTAGCGGGAGATTCCGGGGAGCTGTTTTTT
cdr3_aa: CASSSGLAGDSGELFF